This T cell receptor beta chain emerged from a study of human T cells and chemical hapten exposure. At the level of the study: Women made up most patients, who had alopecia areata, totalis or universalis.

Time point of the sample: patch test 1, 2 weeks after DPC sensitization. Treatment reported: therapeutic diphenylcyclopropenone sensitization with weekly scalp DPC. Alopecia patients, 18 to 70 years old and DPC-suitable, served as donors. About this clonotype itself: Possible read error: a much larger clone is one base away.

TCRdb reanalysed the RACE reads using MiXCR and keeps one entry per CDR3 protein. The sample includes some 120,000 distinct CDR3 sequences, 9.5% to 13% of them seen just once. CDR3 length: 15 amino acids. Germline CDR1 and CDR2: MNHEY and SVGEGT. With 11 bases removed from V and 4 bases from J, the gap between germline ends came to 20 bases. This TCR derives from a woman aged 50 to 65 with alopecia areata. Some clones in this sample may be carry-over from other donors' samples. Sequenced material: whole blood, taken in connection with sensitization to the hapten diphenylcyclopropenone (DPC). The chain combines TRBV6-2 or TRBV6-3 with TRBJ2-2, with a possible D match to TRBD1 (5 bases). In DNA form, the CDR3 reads TGTGCCGGCAACTTTTTCCGTACAGGCACCGGGGAGCTGTTTTTT. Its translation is CAGNFFRTGTGELFF.